Listed below are T cell receptor beta chains from one sample, sequenced in a study of T-cell memory formation after mild COVID-19. TCRdb called the 5' RACE reads again in MiXCR, with one record for every CDR3 protein. The table includes 140,000 to 150,000 distinct CDR3 sequences, 15% to 20% detected once. Sequenced: PBMCs or a T cell subset sorted from them (not recorded which). The receptor source for this set is an adult woman who had mild COVID-19 (a few samples of this study predate the infection). Cell type and time point are not known. CDR3s leave out the opening cysteine and the closing phenylalanine or tryptophan. Only some rows state a clone size, as once, few, many or a class for expanded clones.

v_gene: TRBV30
j_gene: TRBJ2-3
abundance: NA
CDR3aa: AVDRGGGTQY

v_gene: TRBV18
j_gene: TRBJ1-1
abundance: NA
CDR3aa: ASSPLGQNTEAF

v_gene: TRBV5-1
j_gene: TRBJ2-7
abundance: NA
CDR3aa: ASSYQLRGDEQY

v_gene: TRBV6-5
j_gene: TRBJ2-7
abundance: few
CDR3aa: ASSRQGGSYEQY

v_gene: TRBV18
j_gene: TRBJ2-1
abundance: once
CDR3aa: ASSGVYNEQF

v_gene: TRBV7-9
j_gene: TRBJ1-1
abundance: few
CDR3aa: ASSLGEGGGTEAF

v_gene: TRBV7-8
j_gene: TRBJ2-1
abundance: few
CDR3aa: ASSPQVEQF

v_gene: TRBV5-1
j_gene: TRBJ1-2
abundance: NA
CDR3aa: ASSLEGGSSGYT

v_gene: TRBV3-1
j_gene: TRBJ1-5
abundance: NA
CDR3aa: ASSQGGPSNQPQH

v_gene: TRBV12-3/TRBV12-4
j_gene: TRBJ2-1
abundance: NA
CDR3aa: ASTPSPYNEQF

v_gene: TRBV7-2
j_gene: TRBJ2-1
abundance: NA
CDR3aa: ASSLVEQF

v_gene: TRBV5-1
j_gene: TRBJ1-1
abundance: NA
CDR3aa: ASSSDRASMNTEAF

v_gene: TRBV4-1
j_gene: TRBJ1-5
abundance: few
CDR3aa: ASSRGAGAGADH

v_gene: TRBV9
j_gene: TRBJ1-2
abundance: few
CDR3aa: ASSVGGGNYGYT

v_gene: TRBV20-1
j_gene: TRBJ1-1
abundance: NA
CDR3aa: SALKPGVEAF

v_gene: TRBV27
j_gene: TRBJ2-1
abundance: NA
CDR3aa: ASRGLQGDSEQF

v_gene: TRBV12-3/TRBV12-4
j_gene: TRBJ2-3
abundance: few
CDR3aa: ASSLRGPADTQY

v_gene: TRBV20-1
j_gene: TRBJ2-3
abundance: few
CDR3aa: SARTAGLFGHTDTQY

v_gene: TRBV7-7
j_gene: TRBJ1-1
abundance: NA
CDR3aa: ASSLALNTEAF

v_gene: TRBV20-1
j_gene: TRBJ2-3
abundance: few
CDR3aa: SAIRSGSSTDTQY

v_gene: TRBV9
j_gene: TRBJ1-3
abundance: NA
CDR3aa: ASSVEDGIGNTIY

v_gene: TRBV25-1
j_gene: TRBJ1-2
abundance: NA
CDR3aa: ASSLGGQYYGYT

v_gene: TRBV4-3
j_gene: TRBJ2-4
abundance: few
CDR3aa: ASSQVFGQGANLAKNIQY

v_gene: TRBV29-1
j_gene: TRBJ1-2
abundance: few
CDR3aa: SVDGPKGDWGANYGYT

v_gene: TRBV18
j_gene: TRBJ1-5
abundance: NA
CDR3aa: ASSPPSNQPQH

v_gene: TRBV12-3/TRBV12-4
j_gene: TRBJ1-1
abundance: few
CDR3aa: ASRGGVTVNTEAF

v_gene: TRBV20-1
j_gene: TRBJ2-1
abundance: NA
CDR3aa: SAREGREQF

v_gene: TRBV11-2
j_gene: TRBJ1-1
abundance: NA
CDR3aa: ASSLGGMRTEAF

v_gene: TRBV2
j_gene: TRBJ1-1
abundance: NA
CDR3aa: ATERGGGEAF

v_gene: TRBV14
j_gene: TRBJ2-7
abundance: few
CDR3aa: ASSQDLVGPGGYEQY

v_gene: TRBV5-1
j_gene: TRBJ2-1
abundance: many
CDR3aa: ASSFGLAGKVNEQF

v_gene: TRBV5-1
j_gene: TRBJ2-7
abundance: many
CDR3aa: ASSGGLAGGPYEQY

v_gene: TRBV7-2
j_gene: TRBJ2-3
abundance: few
CDR3aa: ASSSQASGTDTQY

v_gene: TRBV20-1
j_gene: TRBJ2-5
abundance: NA
CDR3aa: SARAIQTQETQY

v_gene: TRBV20-1
j_gene: TRBJ2-5
abundance: few
CDR3aa: SARDSQETQY

v_gene: TRBV5-6
j_gene: TRBJ2-2
abundance: few
CDR3aa: ASSEDTNTGELF

v_gene: TRBV3-1
j_gene: TRBJ2-5
abundance: NA
CDR3aa: ASSQASGDRWETQY